Presented here are 29 T cell receptor beta chains from one specimen sequenced in a study of blood T cell repertoires in COVID-19. Produced via immunoSEQ multiplex PCR; TCRdb's table is partial and in-frame only. The sample has about 160,000 clones, about 80% seen once. Material: peripheral blood. The source of these receptors is a man between 65 and 79 years old who had recovered from COVID-19.

J is TRBJ2-7 and V is TRBV21-1; the tabulated D call, TRBD2, remains unverified against the DNA. TRBV21-1 is a pseudogene locus. The length of the CDR3 is 17 residues. CDR3 region: CASSKKDGETSGYEQYF. The DNA of the CDR3 is TGTGCCAGCAGCAAAAAGGATGGGGAGACTAGCGGCTACGAGCAGTACTTC.

At least ten counts were recorded for this clone. The V and J genes are TRBV27 and TRBJ2-1; TRBD2 is a possible D gene (6 bases). V lost 3 bases and J lost 8, with 8 bases in between. CDR3 size: 12 residues. Germline CDR1 is MNHEY and CDR2 is SMNVEV (reference sequence). CDR3 protein: CASSFGGHEQFF. CDR3 nucleotides: TGTGCCAGCAGTTTCGGAGGGCATGAGCAGTTCTTC.

The V gene is TRBV5-6, the J gene TRBJ2-7, with 9 bases lining up with TRBD1. Trimming cost V 4 bases and J 0 bases; bases outside gene matches: 8. The CDR3 consists of 16 residues. Germline assignment: CDR1 SGHDT and CDR2 YYEEEE. The CDR3 DNA reads as TGTGCCAGCAGCATCAGTGGGACAGGGAGCTCCTACGAGCAGTACTTC. Translating gives CASSISGTGSSYEQYF.

The chain carries TRBV6-2 or TRBV6-3 and TRBJ2-5; D gene unclear. The CDR3 has 12 amino acids. V was trimmed by 2 bases and J by 1 base, leaving 2 bases between them. The germline CDR1 and CDR2 sequences are MNHEY and SVGEGT. The CDR3 nucleotides read TGTGCCAGCAGTTACCGCCAAGAGACCCAGTACTTC. The encoded protein is CASSYRQETQYF.

This rearrangement joins TRBV6-5 to TRBJ2-1, with 10 bases lining up with TRBD2. The germline CDR1 and CDR2 sequences are MNHEY and SVGAGI. This CDR3 contains 15 residues. Trimming removed 7 bases from V and 0 bases from J; junction bases left unmatched: 3. CDR3: CASTASGSSYNEQFF. The CDR3 coding sequence is TGTGCCAGCACCGCTAGCGGGAGCTCCTACAATGAGCAGTTCTTC.

The genes are TRBV14 and TRBJ2-3, with 10 bases identical to TRBD2. The ends lost 4 bases at V and 8 bases at J; junction bases unmatched: 9. CDR1 and CDR2 (germline): SGHDN, FVKESK. The CDR3 is made up of 15 amino acids. The chain's CDR3 is CASSRTSGNPGTQYF. In DNA, the CDR3 is TGTGCCAGCAGCCGTACTAGCGGGAACCCGGGTACGCAGTATTTT.

By share, this clone counts as medium-sized. This chain uses TRBV11-2 with TRBJ2-3, with a tentative D call TRBD1 (5 bases). The V and J ends lost 2 bases and 1 base respectively, with 13 bases between them. CDR3 size: 16 residues. The germline CDR1 and CDR2 sequences are SGHAT and FQNNGV. The CDR3 here is CASSLKDNRRTDTQYF. The CDR3 DNA follows: TGTGCCAGCAGCTTAAAGGACAACCGTCGCACAGATACGCAGTATTTT.

This chain links TRBV7-8 with TRBJ1-5; D ambiguous. This CDR3 is built from 16 residues. V was pared by 1 base and J by 1 base, with 11 bases between. Germline loops: CDR1 SGHVS, CDR2 FQNEAQ. CDR3 amino acids: CASSLEQRLSNQPQHF. The CDR3, as DNA: TGTGCCAGCAGCTTAGAACAGCGGTTAAGCAATCAGCCCCAGCATTTT. Using reference TRBV7-8 and TRBJ1-5 for the parts outside the CDR3, the full variable domain is GAGVSQSPRYKVAKRGQDVALRCDPISGHVSLFWYQQALGQGPEFLTYFQNEAQLDKSGLPSDRFFAERPEGSVSTLKIQRTQQEDSAVYLCASSLEQRLSNQPQHFGDGTRLSIL.

V is TRBV29-1 and J is TRBJ1-4, with D unresolved. The V and J ends lost 0 bases and 3 bases respectively, with 11 bases between them. Looked up from germline, CDR1 is SQVTM and CDR2 is ANQGSEA. The CDR3 covers 15 residues. CDR3 nucleotides: TGCAGCGTTGAAGATCTTCGGCAGGCTAATGAAAAACTGTTTTTT. It specifies CSVEDLRQANEKLFF.

The chain couples TRBV5-4 to TRBJ2-1; 14 nucleotides align to TRBD2. V lost 4 bases to trimming and J lost 8 bases; unmatched junction nucleotides: 8. The CDR3 runs 16 residues. The germline V gene encodes CDR1 SGHNT and CDR2 YYREEE (reference sequence). The chain's CDR3 is CASSRGLAGDLDEQFF. CDR3 bases: TGTGCCAGCAGCCGGGGACTAGCGGGAGATCTCGATGAGCAGTTCTTC.

The chain joins TRBV5-1 to TRBJ2-3; perhaps TRBD2 as D (9 bases). The CDR3 is made up of 16 amino acids. V dropped 0 bases and J dropped 6 bases, with 17 bases sitting between them. CDR1 is SGHRS and CDR2 is YFSETQ in the germline V gene. The CDR3 DNA follows: TGCGCCAGCAGCTTGGCTCTAGCGGGACAGGTGGATACGCAGTATTTT. Amino acids: CASSLALAGQVDTQYF.

The chain is built from TRBV20-1 and TRBJ2-5; tentative D call: TRBD1 (6 bases). The CDR3 has 14 residues. Germline CDR1 and CDR2: DFQATT and SNEGSKA (reference sequence). V was cut by 3 bases and J by 5 bases, with 16 bases left in between. Here the CDR3 reads CSASKQGRRETQYF. Written as DNA, the CDR3 is TGCAGTGCTAGTAAACAGGGAAGGAGGGAGACCCAGTACTTC.

V gene TRBV6-5 combines with J gene TRBJ1-4; 10 bases are shared with TRBD1. J was trimmed by 11 bases and V by 5 bases; bases with no gene match: 11. CDR1 is MNHEY and CDR2 is SVGAGI in the germline V gene. The length of the CDR3 is 15 residues. In DNA, the CDR3 is TGTGCCAGCAGTACTGACAGGGGGCCAGTTGAGAAACTGTTTTTT. Translation gives CASSTDRGPVEKLFF.

The J gene is TRBJ2-1, the V gene TRBV3-1 (or the pseudogene TRBV3-2); unclear D gene. V was cut by 4 bases and J by 6 bases, with 13 bases left in between. Looked up from germline, CDR1 is LGHDT and CDR2 is YNNKEL (reference sequence). The CDR3 covers 14 residues. DNA for the CDR3: TGTGCCAGCAGCCTCGGCCCCGGAGCCAATGAGCAGTTCTTC. It specifies CASSLGPGANEQFF.

The chain employs TRBV29-1 and TRBJ1-4, with 7 bases fitting TRBD1. Germline assignment: CDR1 SQVTM and CDR2 ANQGSEA. The junction had 6 bases not matched to a gene; V was cut back by 4 bases and J by 1 base. CDR3 length: 15 residues. The CDR3 DNA reads as TGCAGCGTTGGGGACAGCCGAAGAACTAATGAAAAACTGTTTTTT. Encoded protein: CSVGDSRRTNEKLFF.

V and J are TRBV10-3 and TRBJ1-3; possibly TRBD1 for D (5 bases). Germline CDR1 ENHRY, CDR2 SYGVKD. Trimming left V 5 bases short and J 0 bases short, with 8 bases between. The CDR3 is made up of 14 amino acids. The CDR3 reads CAISSDSSGNTIYF. CDR3 DNA sequence: TGTGCCATCAGTTCTGACAGCTCTGGAAACACCATATATTTT.

This sequence joins TRBV6-6 and TRBJ1-3; 7 bases map to TRBD1. CDR3 length: 16 residues. The trim removed 5 bases at V and 3 bases at J, leaving 10 bases unmatched. Germline CDR1 reads MNHNY; CDR2 reads SVGAGI (reference sequence). CDR3 bases: TGTGCCAGCAGTCGACAGGGTGCGGTTCGTGGAAACACCATATATTTT. It is translated as CASSRQGAVRGNTIYF.

The V and J genes are TRBV9 and TRBJ1-6; no clear D gene. Germline V gene lookup returns CDR1 SGDLS and CDR2 YYNGEE. This CDR3 has 13 amino acids. Between the trimmed V and J ends, which lost 3 bases and 7 bases, there was a span of 8 bases. CDR3 protein: CASSELQNSPLHF. The CDR3 nucleotides read TGTGCCAGCAGCGAATTGCAGAATTCACCCCTCCACTTT.

This clone appeared a single time. The chain links TRBV4-1 to TRBJ1-2; 9 bases map to TRBD1. The CDR3 runs 15 residues. The germline V gene encodes CDR1 MGHRA and CDR2 YSYEKL. With 4 bases clipped from V and 8 bases from J, the junction kept 11 bases outside the gene matches. The CDR3 sequence: CASSPTTTGGYGYTF. The CDR3 nucleotides read TGCGCCAGCAGCCCAACCACGACAGGGGGTTACGGCTACACCTTC.

The gene calls are TRBV5-1 and TRBJ1-2; D is possibly TRBD1 (6 bases). The V gene's germline CDR1 is SGHRS and CDR2 YFSETQ. V was trimmed by 4 bases and J by 2 bases, leaving 12 bases between them. CDR3 size: 14 residues. CDR3 loop: CASSLGDTNYGYTF. Here the CDR3 DNA reads TGCGCCAGCAGCCTGGGGGACACGAACTATGGCTACACCTTC.

Only a few counts were recorded for this clone. The rearrangement uses TRBV7-8 and TRBJ2-5; D not resolved. The CDR3 extends over 15 amino acids. CDR1 and CDR2 (germline): SGHVS, FQNEAQ. The V end was cut by 1 base, the J end by 2 bases, with 11 bases between. DNA for the CDR3: TGTGCCAGCAGCTTAGTCGTGCGTAAGCAAGAGACCCAGTACTTC. Its protein product is CASSLVVRKQETQYF.

The sample holds a few counts of this clone. CDR3: CASSQDVPGIDSNQPQHF. DNA for the CDR3: TGCGCCAGCAGCCAAGATGTTCCCGGGATTGATAGCAATCAGCCCCAGCATTTT. The chain combines TRBV4-1 with TRBJ1-5; D is unclear. Between the trimmed V and J ends, which lost 0 bases and 0 bases, there was a span of 15 bases. Germline V lookup: CDR1 MGHRA, CDR2 YSYEKL. The CDR3 extends over 18 amino acids.

This clone was found a few times. V and J are TRBV28 and TRBJ1-1; D unclear. The CDR3 extends over 16 amino acids. CDR1 and CDR2 (germline): MDHEN, SYDVKM. The V end lost 4 bases, the J end lost 4 bases, and 19 bases lay between the germline ends. In DNA form, the CDR3 reads TGTGCCAGCAGTTATTATACCGACTTAATGGCCACTGAAGCTTTCTTT. Residues: CASSYYTDLMATEAFF.

The rearrangement links TRBV19 to TRBJ1-1; D ambiguous. The germline V gene encodes CDR1 LNHDA and CDR2 SQIVND (reference sequence). This CDR3 has 14 amino acids. V lost 10 bases and J lost 1, with 16 bases in between. CDR3 nucleotide sequence: TGTGCCACCTCAGTGGAGGCCGCGAACACTGAAGCTTTCTTT. Amino acid sequence: CATSVEAANTEAFF.

The J gene is TRBJ1-1, the V gene TRBV6-2 or TRBV6-3, with 7 positions matching TRBD1. In germline, CDR1 is MNHEY, CDR2 SVGEGT. This CDR3 is 15 amino acids long. V shed 6 bases, J shed 5 bases, and the junction held 12 bases outside the gene matches. The CDR3 DNA follows: TGTGCCAGCAGCTTCAGGGGGAACGAAAAAACTGAAGCTTTCTTT. The encoded protein is CASSFRGNEKTEAFF.

This clone was counted only a few times. V is TRBV9 and J is TRBJ2-5; 8 positions match TRBD2. Trimming cost V 0 bases and J 4 bases; bases outside gene matches: 17. Germline V CDR1 and CDR2: SGDLS, YYNGEE. CDR3 length: 19 amino acids. The CDR3 here is CASSVVKGLERMGGETQYF. CDR3 nucleotides: TGTGCCAGCAGCGTAGTAAAGGGACTAGAGAGGATGGGAGGAGAGACCCAGTACTTC.

This clone was picked up one time. The genes are TRBV20-1 and TRBJ2-1, with a tentative D call TRBD2 (6 bases). The CDR3 has 13 residues. The V end lost 3 bases, the J end lost 9 bases, and 15 bases lay between the germline ends. In germline, CDR1 is DFQATT, CDR2 SNEGSKA (reference sequence). The CDR3 DNA is TGCAGTGCTAGTGGGGACTCCAACCTTGAGCAGTTCTTC. This encodes CSASGDSNLEQFF.

The CDR3 DNA is TGTGCCAGCAGCTTAGGTACAGCGAACACTGAAGCTTTCTTT. Its translation is CASSLGTANTEAFF. This chain links TRBV11-3 with TRBJ1-1; D is unresolved. The V end was cut by 1 base, the J end by 1 base, with 7 bases between. The CDR3 covers 14 residues. Per germline, CDR1 SGHNT and CDR2 YENEEA. Combining the CDR3 with reference TRBV11-3 and TRBJ1-1 gives the whole variable domain EAGVVQSPRYKIIEKKQPVAFWCNPISGHNTLYWYLQNLGQGPELLIRYENEEAVDDSQLPKDRFSAERLKGVDSTLKIQPAELGDSAVYLCASSLGTANTEAFFGQGTRLTVV.

There are many counts of this clone. The genes are TRBV6-5 and TRBJ2-1, with D possibly TRBD1 on 5 matching bases. V was cut by 7 bases and J by 0 bases, with 13 bases left in between. CDR1 and CDR2 from the germline V gene are MNHEY and SVGAGI. The CDR3 is made up of 15 amino acids. CDR3 protein: CASTSGDSSYNEQFF. The DNA for the CDR3 is TGTGCCAGCACCTCCGGAGACAGCTCCTACAATGAGCAGTTCTTC.